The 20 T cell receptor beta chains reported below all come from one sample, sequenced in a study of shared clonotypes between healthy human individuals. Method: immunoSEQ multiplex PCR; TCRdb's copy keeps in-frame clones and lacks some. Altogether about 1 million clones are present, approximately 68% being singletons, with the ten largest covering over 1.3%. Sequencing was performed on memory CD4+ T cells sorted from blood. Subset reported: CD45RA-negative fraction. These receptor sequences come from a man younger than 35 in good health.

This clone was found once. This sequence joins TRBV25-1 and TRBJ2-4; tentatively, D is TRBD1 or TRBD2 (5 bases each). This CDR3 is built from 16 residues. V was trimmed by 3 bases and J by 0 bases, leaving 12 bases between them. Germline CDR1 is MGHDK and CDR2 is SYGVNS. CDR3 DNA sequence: TGTGCCAGCAGTGAGAGGGACGGTCTAGCCAAAAACATTCAGTACTTC. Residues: CASSERDGLAKNIQYF. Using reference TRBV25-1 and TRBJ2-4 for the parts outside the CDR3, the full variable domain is EADIYQTPRYLVIGTGKKITLECSQTMGHDKMYWYQQDPGMELHLIHYSYGVNSTEKGDLSSESTVSRIRTEHFPLTLESARPSHTSQYLCASSERDGLAKNIQYFGAGTRLSVL.

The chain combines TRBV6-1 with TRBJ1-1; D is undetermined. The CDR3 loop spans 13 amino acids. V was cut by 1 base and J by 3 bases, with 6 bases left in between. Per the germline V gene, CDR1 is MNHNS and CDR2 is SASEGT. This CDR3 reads CASSEVKDTEAFF. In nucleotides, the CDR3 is TGTGCCAGCAGTGAAGTCAAGGACACTGAAGCTTTCTTT.

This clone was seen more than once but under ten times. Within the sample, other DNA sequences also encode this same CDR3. The CDR3 nucleotides are TGCGCCAGCAGCTTGGCCGGACAGGGGTATGAAAAACTGTTTTTT. This codes for CASSLAGQGYEKLFF. The chain joins TRBV5-1 to TRBJ1-4; 9 bases are shared with TRBD1. Trimming removed 0 bases from V and 6 bases from J; junction bases left unmatched: 3. Germline CDR1 and CDR2: SGHRS and YFSETQ. CDR3 length: 15 residues.

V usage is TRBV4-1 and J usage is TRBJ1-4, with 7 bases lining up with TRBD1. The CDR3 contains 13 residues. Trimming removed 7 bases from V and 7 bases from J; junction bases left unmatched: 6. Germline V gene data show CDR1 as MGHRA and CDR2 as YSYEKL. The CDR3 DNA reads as TGCGCCAGCAAGGACAGGTTGGGTGAAAAACTGTTTTTT. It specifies CASKDRLGEKLFF.

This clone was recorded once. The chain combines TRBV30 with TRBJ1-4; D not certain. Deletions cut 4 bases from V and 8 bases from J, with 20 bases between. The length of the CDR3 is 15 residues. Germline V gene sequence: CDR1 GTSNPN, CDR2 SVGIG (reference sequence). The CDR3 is CAWKSRPGVREKLFF. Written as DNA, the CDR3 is TGTGCCTGGAAATCACGTCCGGGAGTTCGGGAAAAACTGTTTTTT.

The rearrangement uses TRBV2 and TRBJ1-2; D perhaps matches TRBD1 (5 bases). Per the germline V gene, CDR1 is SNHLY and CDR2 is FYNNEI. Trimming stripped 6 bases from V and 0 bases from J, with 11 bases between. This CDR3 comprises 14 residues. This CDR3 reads CASRTGTTNYGYTF. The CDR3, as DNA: TGTGCCAGCAGAACCGGGACCACTAACTATGGCTACACCTTC.

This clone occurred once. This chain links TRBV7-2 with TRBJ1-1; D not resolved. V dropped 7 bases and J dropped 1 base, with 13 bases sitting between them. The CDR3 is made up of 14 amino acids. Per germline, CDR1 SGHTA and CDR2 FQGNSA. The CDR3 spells CASTWVAANTEAFF. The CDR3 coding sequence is TGTGCCAGCACTTGGGTGGCCGCGAACACTGAAGCTTTCTTT.

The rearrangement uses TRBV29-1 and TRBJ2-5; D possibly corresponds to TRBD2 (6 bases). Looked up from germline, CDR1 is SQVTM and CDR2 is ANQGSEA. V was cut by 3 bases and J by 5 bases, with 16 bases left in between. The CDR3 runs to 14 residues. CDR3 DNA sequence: TGCAGCGTTGATGGAGGGACCCCAAGGGAGACCCAGTACTTC. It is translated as CSVDGGTPRETQYF.

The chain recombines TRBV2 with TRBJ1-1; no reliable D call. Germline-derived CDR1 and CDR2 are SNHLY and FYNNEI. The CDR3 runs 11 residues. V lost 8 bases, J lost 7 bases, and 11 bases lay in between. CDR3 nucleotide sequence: TGTGCCAGCGCCTATTTCGGTGAAGCTTTCTTT. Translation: CASAYFGEAFF.

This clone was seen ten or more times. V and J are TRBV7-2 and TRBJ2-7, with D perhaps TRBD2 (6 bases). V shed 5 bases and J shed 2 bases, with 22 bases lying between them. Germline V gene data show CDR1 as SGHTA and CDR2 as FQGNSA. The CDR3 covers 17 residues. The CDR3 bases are TGTGCCAGCAGCGCCTCACCGGGACTGGCTGGGCCCTACGAGCAGTACTTC. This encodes CASSASPGLAGPYEQYF.

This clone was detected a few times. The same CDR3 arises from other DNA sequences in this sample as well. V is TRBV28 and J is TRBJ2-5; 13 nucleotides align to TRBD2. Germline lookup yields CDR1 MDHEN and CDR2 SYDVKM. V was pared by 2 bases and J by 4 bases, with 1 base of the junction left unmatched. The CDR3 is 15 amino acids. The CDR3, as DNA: TGTGCCAGCAGTTTAAGACTAGCGGGGGGAGAGACCCAGTACTTC. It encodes CASSLRLAGGETQYF.

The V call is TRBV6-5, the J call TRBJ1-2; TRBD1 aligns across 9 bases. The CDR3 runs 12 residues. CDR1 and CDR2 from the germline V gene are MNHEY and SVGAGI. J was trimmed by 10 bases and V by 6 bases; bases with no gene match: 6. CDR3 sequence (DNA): TGTGCCAGCAGACCCGGGACAGGGTTCTACACCTTC. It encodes CASRPGTGFYTF.

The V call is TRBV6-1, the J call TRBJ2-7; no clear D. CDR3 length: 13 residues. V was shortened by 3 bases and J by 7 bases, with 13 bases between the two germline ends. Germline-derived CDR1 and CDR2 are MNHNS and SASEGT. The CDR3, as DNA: TGTGCCAGCAGTGATTGGTTAACCCAGGAGCAGTACTTC. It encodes CASSDWLTQEQYF.

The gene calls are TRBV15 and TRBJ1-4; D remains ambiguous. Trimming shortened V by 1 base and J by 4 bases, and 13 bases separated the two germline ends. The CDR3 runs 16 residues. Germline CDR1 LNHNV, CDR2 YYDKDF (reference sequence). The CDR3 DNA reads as TGTGCCACCAGCAGAGGCGGACCGCCAAATAATGAAAAACTGTTTTTT. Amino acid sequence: CATSRGGPPNNEKLFF.

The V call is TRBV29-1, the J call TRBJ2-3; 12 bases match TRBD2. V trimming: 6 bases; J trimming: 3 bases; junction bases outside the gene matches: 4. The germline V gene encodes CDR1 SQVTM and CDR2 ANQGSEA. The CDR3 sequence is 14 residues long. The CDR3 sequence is CSVVTSGRTDTQYF. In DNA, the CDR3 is TGCAGCGTCGTAACTAGCGGGAGGACAGATACGCAGTATTTT.

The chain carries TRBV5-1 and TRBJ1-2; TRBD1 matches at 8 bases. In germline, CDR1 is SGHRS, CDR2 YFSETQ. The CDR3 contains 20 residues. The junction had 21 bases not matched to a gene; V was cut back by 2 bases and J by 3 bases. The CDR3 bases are TGCGCCAGCAGCTTCACCACGAGCCTCGGACAGGGAGCACTTGACTATGGCTACACCTTC. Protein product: CASSFTTSLGQGALDYGYTF.

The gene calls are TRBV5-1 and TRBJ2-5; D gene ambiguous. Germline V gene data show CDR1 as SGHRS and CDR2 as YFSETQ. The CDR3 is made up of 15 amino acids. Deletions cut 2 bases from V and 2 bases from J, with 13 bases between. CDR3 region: CASSFQPTGQETQYF. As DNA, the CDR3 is TGCGCCAGCAGCTTCCAGCCGACGGGTCAAGAGACCCAGTACTTC.

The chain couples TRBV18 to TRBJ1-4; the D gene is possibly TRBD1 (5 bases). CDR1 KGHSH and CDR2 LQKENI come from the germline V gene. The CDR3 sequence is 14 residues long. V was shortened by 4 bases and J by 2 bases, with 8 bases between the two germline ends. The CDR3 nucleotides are TGTGCCAGCTCACGGGGCGGGACTAATGAAAAACTGTTTTTT. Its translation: CASSRGGTNEKLFF.

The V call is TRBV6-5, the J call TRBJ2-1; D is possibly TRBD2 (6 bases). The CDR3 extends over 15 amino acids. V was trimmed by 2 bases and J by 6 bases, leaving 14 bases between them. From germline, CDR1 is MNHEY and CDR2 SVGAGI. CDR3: CASSYRQGGSNEQFF. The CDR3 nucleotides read TGTGCCAGCAGTTACAGGCAGGGAGGTTCCAATGAGCAGTTCTTC.

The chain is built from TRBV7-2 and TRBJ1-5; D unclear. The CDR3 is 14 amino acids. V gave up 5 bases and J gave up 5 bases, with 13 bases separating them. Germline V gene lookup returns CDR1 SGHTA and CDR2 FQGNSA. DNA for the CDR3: TGTGCCAGCAGCCAGGACGCAAGATATCAGCCCCAGCATTTT. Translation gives CASSQDARYQPQHF.